These T cell receptor beta chains were read from a single sample in a study of blood T cell repertoires in COVID-19. The data were produced by immunoSEQ multiplex PCR, yet TCRdb's version contains in-frame clones alone and is incomplete. The profile shows roughly 63,000 clones, approximately 88% of them singletons. Sequencing was done on a sample of peripheral blood. The origin of the receptors is a human donor in a cohort sampled during active COVID-19. Both conserved end residues are part of each CDR3. Fields, in order: V gene, J gene, D gene, CDR3 protein. The D gene is left open where the match is weak.

V: TRBV6-6
J: TRBJ2-5
D: NA
CDR3: CASSAPSEETQYF

V: TRBV5-6
J: TRBJ1-3
D: NA
CDR3: CASSLRQTGPLNTIYF

V: TRBV19
J: TRBJ2-7
D: NA
CDR3: CASSKRDEQYF

V: TRBV15
J: TRBJ1-5
D: NA
CDR3: CATDPKGLGQPQHF

V: TRBV7-9
J: TRBJ1-1
D: TRBD1
CDR3: CASSLGDRENTEAFF

V: TRBV27
J: TRBJ2-2
D: TRBD2
CDR3: CASNFKRGNTGELFF

V: TRBV6-5
J: TRBJ2-2
D: TRBD1
CDR3: CASRPGDSKTGELFF

V: TRBV6-5
J: TRBJ1-4
D: TRBD1
CDR3: CASQRDSSTNEKLFF

V: TRBV2
J: TRBJ2-3
D: NA
CDR3: CASSVYEFTQYF

V: TRBV7-4
J: TRBJ1-2
D: NA
CDR3: CASSFIDRFYGYTF

V: TRBV5-6
J: TRBJ2-2
D: NA
CDR3: CASTSSGTLNTGELFF

V: TRBV2
J: TRBJ1-2
D: NA
CDR3: CASSEHRVNNYGYTF

V: TRBV10-1
J: TRBJ2-7
D: TRBD2
CDR3: CASSDPSGDYEQYF

V: TRBV19
J: TRBJ1-2
D: TRBD1
CDR3: CASHPGTGDNGYTF

V: TRBV28
J: TRBJ1-2
D: NA
CDR3: CASSSGGNYGYTF

V: TRBV28
J: TRBJ1-5
D: NA
CDR3: CASSLVGVSGNQPQHF

V: TRBV5-1
J: TRBJ1-3
D: NA
CDR3: CASSLPGNTIYF

V: TRBV6-6
J: TRBJ1-3
D: NA
CDR3: CASNDLSSGNTIYF

V: TRBV6-6
J: TRBJ1-2
D: TRBD1
CDR3: CASSSPGQTNYGYTF

V: TRBV19
J: TRBJ1-2
D: NA
CDR3: CASSISGYGYTF

V: TRBV4-2
J: TRBJ1-6
D: TRBD1
CDR3: CASSQVGGQEAPLHF

V: TRBV2
J: TRBJ2-5
D: TRBD1
CDR3: CASSLTGGRQETQYF

V: TRBV19
J: TRBJ2-7
D: NA
CDR3: CASSRDEAGSYEQYF

V: TRBV6-1
J: TRBJ1-5
D: NA
CDR3: CASSEALRQYNQPQHF

V: TRBV4-2
J: TRBJ2-3
D: TRBD2
CDR3: CASSRSGVSDTQYF

V: TRBV6-5
J: TRBJ1-3
D: NA
CDR3: CASRIIAGNTIYF

V: TRBV6-5
J: TRBJ2-3
D: NA
CDR3: CASSYFLATDTQYF

V: TRBV10-2
J: TRBJ1-2
D: NA
CDR3: CASSVRSGYGYTF

V: TRBV29-1
J: TRBJ1-1
D: TRBD1
CDR3: CSVAQGANTEAFF

V: TRBV5-1
J: TRBJ2-7
D: NA
CDR3: CASSSVGVDEQYF

V: TRBV7-9
J: TRBJ1-4
D: NA
CDR3: CASSTSLWEKLFF

V: TRBV5-1
J: TRBJ1-1
D: TRBD1
CDR3: CASSTQGETEAFF

V: TRBV12-3/TRBV12-4
J: TRBJ2-1
D: NA
CDR3: CASSVRVGEQFF

V: TRBV19
J: TRBJ1-3
D: NA
CDR3: CATKPLTGSSGNTIYF

V: TRBV5-4
J: TRBJ2-1
D: NA
CDR3: CASSLGHPNEQFF

V: TRBV3-1/TRBV3-2
J: TRBJ2-5
D: TRBD1
CDR3: CAPPRDRDRETQYF

V: TRBV28
J: TRBJ2-7
D: TRBD1
CDR3: CASSLLTGGGYEQYF

V: TRBV28
J: TRBJ2-1
D: TRBD1
CDR3: CASSSHGTANEQFF

V: TRBV5-4
J: TRBJ2-1
D: NA
CDR3: CASSLGGGEVLDEQFF

V: TRBV3-1/TRBV3-2
J: TRBJ2-1
D: TRBD2
CDR3: CASTKTSGSPHEQFF

V: TRBV7-9
J: TRBJ2-3
D: NA
CDR3: CASSLTGSGTDTQYF

V: TRBV4-2
J: TRBJ2-1
D: TRBD2
CDR3: CASSTTSGGYNEQFF

V: TRBV28
J: TRBJ2-7
D: NA
CDR3: CASSLSRAEQYF

V: TRBV5-6
J: TRBJ2-7
D: TRBD2
CDR3: CASSPGGAYEQYF

V: TRBV29-1
J: TRBJ2-7
D: TRBD1
CDR3: CSVHRGPSYEQYF